This T cell receptor beta chain was recorded in a study of T cells after yellow fever vaccination. Study overall: SMART-Seq v4 Ultra Low Input prepared libraries from low-cell fractions.

Study-level findings and limits: Post-booster repertoires again held most primary-vaccination clones (about 95% CD4, approximately 90% CD8).

Conversion of TCR transcripts into cDNA relied on 5'RACE template switching, which added a universal primer site and UMIs. A single record per CDR3 protein comes from TCRdb applying MiXCR to the 5' RACE reads. The top ten clones hold around 16% of a sample with under 55,000 distinct CDR3 sequences, roughly 7% of them seen once. The CDR3 totals 16 residues. Germline V gene sequence: CDR1 SGHTA, CDR2 FQGNSA. J gave up 4 bases and V 5 bases, and 12 bases lay outside the gene matches. This receptor was obtained from a man aged 25 to 45 who received the YFV17D yellow fever vaccine. Sequencing was performed on CD8+ T cells not binding an NS4B(214-222) dextramer, sorted from PBMCs, taken 45 days after the yellow fever booster vaccination. The genes are TRBV7-2 and TRBJ2-7; TRBD2 matches at 9 bases. CDR3 in amino acids: CASSPPTSGFLYEQYF. As DNA, the CDR3 is TGTGCCAGCAGCCCGCCGACTAGCGGTTTTTTATACGAGCAGTACTTC.